Following are 14 T cell receptor beta chains from one sample sequenced in a study of blood T cells in healthy people across ages. Through a sample-barcoded 5' primer and a J-beta primer mix, a second PCR was run for roughly 7 to 12 cycles. TCRdb reanalysed the 5' RACE reads using MiXCR and keeps one entry per CDR3 protein. This table has some 730,000 distinct CDR3 sequences, 20% to 25% appearing once. Input material: blood. These receptors were obtained from a man aged 65-85 years in good health.

This clonotype was recorded at least ten times. The chain links TRBV7-2 to TRBJ2-3; perhaps TRBD2 as D (5 bases). Germline values: CDR1 SGHTA, CDR2 FQGNSA. This CDR3 is 14 amino acids long. The ends were cut back, 4 bases at V and 4 bases at J, with 12 bases in the middle. The DNA for the CDR3 is TGTGCCAGCAGCTCCTTAGCGTCATCAGATACGCAGTATTTT. Protein sequence: CASSSLASSDTQYF.

This clonotype was picked up a small number of times. V usage is TRBV24-1 and J usage is TRBJ2-1; D ambiguous. V shed 4 bases and J shed 7 bases, with 10 bases lying between them. CDR1 KGHDR and CDR2 SFDVKD come from the germline V gene. The CDR3 sequence is 13 residues long. The CDR3 DNA follows: TGTGCCACCAGTGACCGTGCAGCAAATGAGCAGTTCTTC. This encodes CATSDRAANEQFF.

As concerns this clonotype: A much larger clone differs by one base, so this may be a read error. This rearrangement joins TRBV6-5 to TRBJ1-6, with 7 bases identical to TRBD1. The CDR3 covers 14 residues. Germline trimming cut 6 bases from V and 7 bases from J; bases unmatched to any gene: 6. Germline CDR1 MNHEY, CDR2 SVGAGI. The CDR3 sequence is CASRLGQINSPLHF. In DNA, the CDR3 is TGTGCCAGCAGGCTGGGACAGATAAATTCACCCCTCCACTTT.

As to this clonotype: One junction end does not reproduce the germline sequence, and a read error may be involved. This chain links TRBV12-3 or TRBV12-4 with TRBJ2-1; a weak D match, TRBD2 (5 bases). CDR3 size: 14 residues. The CDR3 DNA is TGTGCCAGCATCCCGACGGCGCGACTAAATGAGCAGTTTTTC. Translating it yields CASIPTARLNEQFF.

This clonotype has only a few counts. The chain uses TRBV12-3 or TRBV12-4 and TRBJ1-2; 8 bases fit TRBD1. The CDR3 has 17 residues. With V trimmed by 3 bases and J by 2 bases, 11 bases remained unmatched. CDR3 loop: CASSLSLGTGVNYGYTF. The CDR3, as DNA: TGTGCCAGCAGTTTGTCCCTAGGGACAGGTGTCAACTATGGCTACACCTTC.

The rearrangement links TRBV5-5 to TRBJ2-1; D is unresolved. This CDR3 spans 16 amino acids. The V end was cut by 2 bases, the J end by 0 bases, with 12 bases between. Looked up from germline, CDR1 is SGHKS and CDR2 is YYEKEE (reference sequence). The DNA of the CDR3 is TGTGCCAGCAGCTTACACCCGGCCGGCTCCTACAATGAGCAGTTCTTC. It codes for CASSLHPAGSYNEQFF.

This clonotype was seen a few times. CDR3 in DNA: TGTGCCAGCAGGTTGCAGCGGGGTAGCGGGGGGGCAGCAGATACGCAGTATTTT. It is translated as CASRLQRGSGGAADTQYF. The chain recombines TRBV12-3 or TRBV12-4 with TRBJ2-3; 11 bases fit TRBD2. There are 18 residues in the CDR3. V was pared by 6 bases and J by 4 bases, with 15 bases of the junction left unmatched.

The chain combines TRBV5-1 with TRBJ2-1; 8 nucleotides match TRBD2. The germline V gene encodes CDR1 SGHRS and CDR2 YFSETQ. Trimming removed 5 bases from V and 6 bases from J; junction bases left unmatched: 13. The CDR3 is 16 residues long. DNA for the CDR3: TGCGCCAGCAGTCGTAGCGGGGATCCCCGTAGCAATGAGCAGTTCTTC. Protein: CASSRSGDPRSNEQFF.

V usage is TRBV6-7 and J usage is TRBJ1-1; no firm D call. TRBV6-7 is an ORF, and what it does is uncertain. V lost 2 bases to trimming and J lost 2 bases, with 15 bases between them. The CDR3 has 16 residues. The CDR3 loop reads CASSYQPIRVNTEAFF. The CDR3 DNA follows: TGTGCCAGCAGTTACCAACCCATCCGGGTTAACACTGAAGCTTTCTTT.

This clonotype was seen a few times. The chain is built from TRBV20-1 and TRBJ2-2, with 9 bases aligning to TRBD1. The germline gives CDR1 DFQATT, CDR2 SNEGSKA (reference sequence). The CDR3 is made up of 13 amino acids. V lost 1 base and J lost 6; bases outside the gene matches: 0. CDR3 bases: TGCAGTGCTAGAGGACAGGGGGCCGGGGAGCTGTTTTTT. Translation gives CSARGQGAGELFF.

This clonotype has just a few counts. The V gene is TRBV25-1, the J gene TRBJ2-7, with TRBD1 identical over 7 bases. This CDR3 region has 12 residues. Germline V gene sequence: CDR1 MGHDK, CDR2 SYGVNS. The V and J ends lost 6 bases and 4 bases, in that order; junction bases with no gene match: 3. The CDR3 here is CASSKQGYEQYV. The CDR3, as DNA: TGTGCCAGCAGCAAACAGGGGTACGAGCAGTACGTC.

The chain links TRBV6-4 to TRBJ2-1; D possibly corresponds to TRBD2 (7 bases). The CDR3 length is 16 residues. Trimming cost V 0 bases and J 7 bases, with 16 bases left between them. Germline lookup yields CDR1 MRHNA and CDR2 SNTAGT. For the CDR3, the DNA is TGTGCCAGCAGTGACTCGAGAGGGGGGGTAAGGAATGAGCAGTTCTTC. Protein sequence: CASSDSRGGVRNEQFF.

There are a few counts of this clonotype. This likely comes from a read error, as the CDR3 has no conserved phenylalanine or tryptophan at its end. The chain combines TRBV5-1 with TRBJ1-1; 8 bases fit TRBD1. CDR3 length equals 14 residues. V dropped 5 bases and J dropped 10; count of bases not matched to a gene: 13. CDR1 is SGHRS and CDR2 is YFSETQ in the germline V gene. Here the CDR3 reads CASSPYEAGGRAFL. The DNA for the CDR3 is TGCGCCAGCAGTCCCTACGAGGCAGGGGGCAGAGCTTTCCTT.

This clonotype has a handful of counts. The J gene is TRBJ2-5, the V gene TRBV7-9; 7 nucleotides agree with TRBD2. Germline CDR1 and CDR2: SEHNR and FQNEAQ (reference sequence). The CDR3 runs to 15 residues. V shed 4 bases, J shed 2 bases, and the junction held 7 bases outside the gene matches. The CDR3 protein is CASSSRLAEQETQYF. The CDR3 coding sequence is TGTGCCAGCAGCTCGCGACTAGCCGAACAAGAGACCCAGTACTTC.